This T cell receptor beta chain appears in the sequencing data of a study of cytomegalovirus exposure and HLA in healthy donors. Notes on the study in general: Sequences of the TCR beta chain were said to predict the HLA-A and HLA-B alleles of most subjects accurately.

PCR primers comprised 60 Vbeta and 13 Jbeta primers. Sequencing was performed with immunoSEQ multiplex PCR; in TCRdb, only in-frame clones are kept and a portion is missing. The sample has 150,000 to 200,000 clones; around three quarters are singletons. For this clone: The antigen remains unidentified.

CDR3 size: 15 residues. Germline loops: CDR1 SGHRS, CDR2 YFSETQ. The J segment lost 8 bases and the V segment lost 0 bases, leaving 8 bases of the junction unmatched. This TCR was sampled from a woman in her 50s in good health and CMV-seronegative. The genes are TRBV5-1 and TRBJ2-1, with 7 bases fitting TRBD1. The specimen sequenced was PBMCs. CDR3 in amino acids: CASSLEQGPSDEQFF. The CDR3 DNA follows: TGCGCCAGCAGCTTGGAACAGGGGCCCTCCGATGAGCAGTTCTTC.